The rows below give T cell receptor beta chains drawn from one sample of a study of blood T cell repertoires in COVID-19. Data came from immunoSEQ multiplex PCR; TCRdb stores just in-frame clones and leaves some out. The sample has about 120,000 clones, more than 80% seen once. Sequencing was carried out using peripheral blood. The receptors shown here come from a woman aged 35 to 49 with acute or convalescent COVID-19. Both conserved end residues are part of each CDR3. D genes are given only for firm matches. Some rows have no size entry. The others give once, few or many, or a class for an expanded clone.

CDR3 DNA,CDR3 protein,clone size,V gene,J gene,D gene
TGTGCCAGCAGTCCGACTAGCCCCTCCCGGAATCCCACAGATACGCAGTATTTT,CASSPTSPSRNPTDTQYF,NA,TRBV6-6,TRBJ2-3,TRBD2
TGTGCCAGTAGTACAGGACAGCTTTGGGACGAGCAGTACTTC,CASSTGQLWDEQYF,few,TRBV19,TRBJ2-7,NA
TGTGCTAGTGGTCCCCCGGGAGGGGCCAACGTCCTGACTTTC,CASGPPGGANVLTF,NA,TRBV12-5,TRBJ2-6,NA
TGCGCCAGCAGCTTGGTACAGGGGAACTACAATGAGCAGTTCTTC,CASSLVQGNYNEQFF,once,TRBV5-1,TRBJ2-1,TRBD1
TGTGCCAGCAGCTCTACTAGTAGCCGAGCAGATACGCAGTATTTT,CASSSTSSRADTQYF,NA,TRBV7-2,TRBJ2-3,NA
TGCGCCAGCAGCCCACTCTTGGACAGTCGGAACACTGAAGCTTTCTTT,CASSPLLDSRNTEAFF,NA,TRBV5-1,TRBJ1-1,NA
TGTGCCAGCAGCCACCCCGCGGGGGCCACCATATATTTT,CASSHPAGATIYF,NA,TRBV12-3/TRBV12-4,TRBJ1-3,NA
TGTGCCAGCGGGAAAGCGGGGGTAGGAATAGCAGATACGCAGTATTTT,CASGKAGVGIADTQYF,NA,TRBV3-1/TRBV3-2,TRBJ2-3,TRBD2
TGTGCCAGCAGCTGGGGACAGGGTGGGGGCACAGATACGCAGTATTTT,CASSWGQGGGTDTQYF,NA,TRBV7-2,TRBJ2-3,TRBD1
TGTGCCAGCAGCGTAGGAATAGTCAATCAGCCCCAGCATTTT,CASSVGIVNQPQHF,NA,TRBV9,TRBJ1-5,NA
TGCGCCAGCAGCTTGGGGTGGCCCTACGAGCAGTACTTC,CASSLGWPYEQYF,NA,TRBV5-1,TRBJ2-7,NA
TGTGCCAGCAGCCGAGTGGTTCAGGGGTATGGCTACACCTTC,CASSRVVQGYGYTF,once,TRBV5-8,TRBJ1-2,NA
TGTGCCAGCAGTCTATTAGCGGGCCCCACAGATACGCAGTATTTT,CASSLLAGPTDTQYF,NA,TRBV2,TRBJ2-3,TRBD2
TGTGCCAGCAAGGAGGGTAGTTCCCTTACTAGAGAGCAGTACTTC,CASKEGSSLTREQYF,NA,TRBV2,TRBJ2-7,NA
TGTGCCAGCAGCTTGAGGAGCGGGGGGTTCACCTACGAGCAGTACTTC,CASSLRSGGFTYEQYF,NA,TRBV5-6,TRBJ2-7,TRBD2
TGTGCCAGCAGCTTCCAGGGGGCCGGGGTCACTGAAGCTTTCTTT,CASSFQGAGVTEAFF,few,TRBV7-2,TRBJ1-1,TRBD1
TGTGCCAGCAGCTCGGGGAACACCATATATTTT,CASSSGNTIYF,few,TRBV11-2,TRBJ1-3,NA
TGTGCCAGCAGTTACCAGGGGGCCGGTGGGGCCAACGTCCTGACTTTC,CASSYQGAGGANVLTF,once,TRBV6-5,TRBJ2-6,TRBD1
TGTGCCAGCAGCACCCCGGGAGCGGTCAACACCGGGGAGCTGTTTTTT,CASSTPGAVNTGELFF,NA,TRBV7-2,TRBJ2-2,NA
TGTGCTAGTGCCCTCCAGGGGACTAAGGCTTTCTTT,CASALQGTKAFF,NA,TRBV12-5,TRBJ1-1,NA
TGTGCCAGCAGCTTAAGAGCTTACGAGCAGTACTTC,CASSLRAYEQYF,NA,TRBV13,TRBJ2-7,NA
TGTGCCAGTAGTATTTATCAGGGTTTGGACTATGGCTACACCTTC,CASSIYQGLDYGYTF,NA,TRBV19,TRBJ1-2,NA